The subject of this entry is one T cell receptor (beta chain). The sample originates from a study of blood T cell repertoires in COVID-19. Assay: immunoSEQ multiplex PCR; the TCRdb copy retains only in-frame clones and omits some. The table shows over 200,000 clones, with approximately 90% occurring only once. CDR1 is MDHEN and CDR2 is SYDVKM in the germline V gene. V gave up 4 bases and J gave up 2 bases; unmatched junction bases: 20. This CDR3 comprises 19 residues. What was sequenced was PBMCs or T cells enriched from blood (not recorded which). The sequence was obtained from a man in his forties or fifties who had recovered from COVID-19. J is TRBJ2-7 and V is TRBV28; 7 nucleotides match TRBD2. CDR3 sequence: CASSSPASPGDYPPYEQYF. For the CDR3, the DNA is TGTGCCAGCAGTTCCCCGGCTTCACCTGGGGACTACCCACCCTACGAGCAGTACTTC.